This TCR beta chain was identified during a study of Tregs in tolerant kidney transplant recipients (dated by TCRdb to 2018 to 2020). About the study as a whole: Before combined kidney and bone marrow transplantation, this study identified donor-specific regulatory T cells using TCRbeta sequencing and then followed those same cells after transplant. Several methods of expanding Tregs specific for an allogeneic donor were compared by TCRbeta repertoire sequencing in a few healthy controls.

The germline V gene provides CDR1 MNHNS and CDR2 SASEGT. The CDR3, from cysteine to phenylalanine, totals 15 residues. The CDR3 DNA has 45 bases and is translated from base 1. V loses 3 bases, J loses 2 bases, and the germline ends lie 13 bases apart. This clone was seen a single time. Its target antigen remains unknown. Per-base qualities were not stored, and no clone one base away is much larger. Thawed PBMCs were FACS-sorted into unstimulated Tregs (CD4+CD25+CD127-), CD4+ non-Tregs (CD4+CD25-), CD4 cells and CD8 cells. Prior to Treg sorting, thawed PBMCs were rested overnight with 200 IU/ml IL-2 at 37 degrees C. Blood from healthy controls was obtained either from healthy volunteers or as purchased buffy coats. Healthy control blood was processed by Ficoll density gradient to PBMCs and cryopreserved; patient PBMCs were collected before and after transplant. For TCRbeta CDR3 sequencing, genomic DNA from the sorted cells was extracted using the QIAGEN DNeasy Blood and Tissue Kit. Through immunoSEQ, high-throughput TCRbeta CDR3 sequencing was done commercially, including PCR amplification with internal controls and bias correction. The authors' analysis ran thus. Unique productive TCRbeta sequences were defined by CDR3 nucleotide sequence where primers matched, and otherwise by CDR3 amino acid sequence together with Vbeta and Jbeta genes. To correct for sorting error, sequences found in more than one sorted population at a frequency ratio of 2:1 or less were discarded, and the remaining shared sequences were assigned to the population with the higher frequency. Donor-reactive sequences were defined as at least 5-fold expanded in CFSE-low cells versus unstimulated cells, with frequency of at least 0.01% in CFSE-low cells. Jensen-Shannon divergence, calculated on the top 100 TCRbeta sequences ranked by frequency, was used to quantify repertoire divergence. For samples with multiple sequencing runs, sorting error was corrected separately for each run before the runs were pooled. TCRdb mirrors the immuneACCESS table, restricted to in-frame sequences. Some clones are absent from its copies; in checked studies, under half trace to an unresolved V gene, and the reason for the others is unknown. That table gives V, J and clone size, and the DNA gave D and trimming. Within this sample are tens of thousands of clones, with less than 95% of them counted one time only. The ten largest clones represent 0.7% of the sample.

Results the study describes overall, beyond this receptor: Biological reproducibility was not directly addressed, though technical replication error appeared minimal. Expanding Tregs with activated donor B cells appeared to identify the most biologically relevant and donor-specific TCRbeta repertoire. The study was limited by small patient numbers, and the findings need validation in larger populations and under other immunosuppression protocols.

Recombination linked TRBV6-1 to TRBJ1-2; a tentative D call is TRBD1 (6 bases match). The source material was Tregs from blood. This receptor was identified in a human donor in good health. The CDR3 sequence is CASSDRVTGNYGYTF. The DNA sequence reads TGTGCCAGCAGTGACCGCGTTACAGGGAACTATGGCTACACCTTC.